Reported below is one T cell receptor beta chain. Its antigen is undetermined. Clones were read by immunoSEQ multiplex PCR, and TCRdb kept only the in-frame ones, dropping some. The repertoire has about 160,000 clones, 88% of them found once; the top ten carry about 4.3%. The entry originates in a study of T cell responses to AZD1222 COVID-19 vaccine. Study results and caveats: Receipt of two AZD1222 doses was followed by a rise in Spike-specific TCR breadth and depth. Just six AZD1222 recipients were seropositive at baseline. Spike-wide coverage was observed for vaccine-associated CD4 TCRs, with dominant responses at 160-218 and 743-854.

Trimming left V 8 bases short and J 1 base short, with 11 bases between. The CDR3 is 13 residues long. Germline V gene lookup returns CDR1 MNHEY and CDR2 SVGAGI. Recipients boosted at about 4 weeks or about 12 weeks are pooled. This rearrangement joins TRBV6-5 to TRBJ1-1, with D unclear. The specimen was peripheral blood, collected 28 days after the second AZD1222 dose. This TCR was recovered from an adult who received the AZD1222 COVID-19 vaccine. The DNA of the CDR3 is TGTGCCAGCGGGCGGACGGGGAACACTGAAGCTTTCTTT. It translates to CASGRTGNTEAFF.